The 16 T cell receptor beta chains below come from one sample, sequenced in a study of CD8+CD57+ T cells in acquired aplastic anemia. Researchers used genomic DNA as the template to profile TCR beta VDJ and CDR3. Via MiXCR, TCRdb re-called the reads, giving one row per CDR3 protein. Here the sample spans around 430,000 distinct CDR3 sequences, around a third being singletons. Patients selected for sequencing had displayed CD8+CD57+ cell expansion by flow cytometry. Sequenced input: sorted CD4+, CD8+, or CD8+CD57+ T cells (not recorded which) from PBMCs. These receptors came from a human donor with aplastic anemia.

CDR3 coding DNA: TGTGCCAGCAGCCGGGGGGCAGATACGCAGTATTTT. Encoded protein: CASSRGADTQYF. The rearrangement joins TRBV7-3 to TRBJ2-3; 7 bases align to TRBD2. The germline gives CDR1 SGHTA, CDR2 FQGTGA. The V and J ends lost 5 bases and 4 bases, in that order; junction bases with no gene match: 0. The CDR3 is 12 residues long.

As regards this clonotype: This may be a read error, as it is one base from a much larger clone. DNA of the CDR3: TGTGCCAGCAGCGTAGGGACAGGGCTTTCTGACGGCTACACCTTC. Its translation: CASSVGTGLSDGYTF. V and J are TRBV7-9 and TRBJ1-2, with 9 bases aligning to TRBD1. The CDR3 consists of 15 residues. The V gene's germline CDR1 is SEHNR and CDR2 FQNEAQ (reference sequence). Losses at the gene ends were 5 bases for V and 8 bases for J; bases not matched to a gene: 12.

The chain couples TRBV10-3 to TRBJ2-3, with a possible D match to TRBD1 (6 bases). This CDR3 comprises 13 residues. The germline gives CDR1 ENHRY, CDR2 SYGVKD. Trimming cost V 7 bases and J 0 bases, with 8 bases left between them. This chain's CDR3 is CAIKGDSTDTQYF. DNA for the CDR3: TGTGCCATCAAGGGGGACAGCACAGATACGCAGTATTTT.

This clonotype was picked up a small number of times. This rearrangement joins TRBV30 to TRBJ1-5; 8 bases match TRBD1. Trimming at V came to 3 bases and at J to 5 bases, leaving 3 bases not matched to a gene. Germline-derived CDR1 and CDR2 are GTSNPN and SVGIG (reference sequence). The CDR3 has 13 amino acids. The CDR3 DNA reads TGTGCCTGGAGCCACAGGGGGGATCAGCCCCAGCATTTT. Amino acids: CAWSHRGDQPQHF. The full variable domain, in which reference TRBV30 and TRBJ1-5 provide the parts outside the CDR3, is SQTIHQWPATLVQPVGSPLSLECTVEGTSNPNLYWYRQAAGRGLQLLFYSVGIGQISSEVPQNLSASRPQDRQFILSSKKLLLSDSGFYLCAWSHRGDQPQHFGDGTRLSIL.

This clonotype has at least ten counts. The rearrangement joins TRBV11-3 to TRBJ1-2; possibly TRBD1 for D (5 bases). Germline values: CDR1 SGHNT, CDR2 YENEEA. The CDR3 has 14 residues. V was trimmed by 3 bases and J by 6 bases, leaving 14 bases between them. The CDR3 is CASSLMQRDDGYTF. The CDR3, as DNA: TGTGCCAGCAGCTTGATGCAGCGGGACGATGGCTACACCTTC. Full variable domain (missing parts from reference TRBV11-3 and TRBJ1-2): EAGVVQSPRYKIIEKKQPVAFWCNPISGHNTLYWYLQNLGQGPELLIRYENEEAVDDSQLPKDRFSAERLKGVDSTLKIQPAELGDSAVYLCASSLMQRDDGYTFGSGTRLTVV.

Only a few counts were recorded for this clonotype. This may arise from a read error, as a much more abundant clone is one base away. DNA for the CDR3: TGTGCCAGTACCCTACCGACAGCTGGAGACACCATATATTTT. Protein product: CASTLPTAGDTIYF. V gene TRBV19 combines with J gene TRBJ1-3, with D possibly being TRBD1 (5 bases). Germline CDR1 LNHDA, CDR2 SQIVND (reference sequence). The CDR3 sequence is 14 residues long.

The genes are TRBV2 and TRBJ2-3; D possibly corresponds to TRBD2 (6 bases). The germline V gene has CDR1 SNHLY and CDR2 FYNNEI. V lost 3 bases to trimming and J lost 3 bases, with 19 bases between them. The CDR3 sequence is 17 residues long. CDR3 protein: CASSEDYPRFSTDTQYF. The CDR3, as DNA: TGTGCCAGCAGTGAGGACTACCCGAGATTTAGTACAGATACGCAGTATTTT.

This clonotype was detected only a few times. The chain is built from TRBV4-1 and TRBJ1-2; D remains ambiguous. CDR1 is MGHRA and CDR2 is YSYEKL in the germline V gene. This CDR3 has 14 residues. Trimming took 1 base from V and 8 from J, leaving 14 bases between them. The CDR3 nucleotides are TGCGCCAGCAGCCAAGTGGGTCCAGGAGCCGGCTACACCTTC. The encoded protein is CASSQVGPGAGYTF.

There are a few counts of this clonotype. The rearrangement links TRBV12-3 or TRBV12-4 to TRBJ1-5; D is perhaps TRBD1 (6 bases). V shed 6 bases and J shed 6 bases, with 15 bases lying between them. CDR3 length: 14 amino acids. This chain's CDR3 is CASSMGGAGQPQHF. The CDR3 bases are TGTGCCAGCAGCATGGGGGGGGCTGGTCAGCCCCAGCATTTT.

This clonotype was seen many times. The chain combines TRBV2 with TRBJ1-1, with 8 bases lining up with TRBD1. Per germline, CDR1 SNHLY and CDR2 FYNNEI. The CDR3 consists of 15 residues. J gave up 5 bases and V 5 bases, and 10 bases lay outside the gene matches. In nucleotides, the CDR3 is TGTGCCAGCAGTACAGGGGGTTTGTATGGGACTGAAGCTTTCTTT. The encoded protein is CASSTGGLYGTEAFF. Based on the CDR3 plus reference TRBV2 and TRBJ1-1, the full variable domain is EPEVTQTPSHQVTQMGQEVILRCVPISNHLYFYWYRQILGQKVEFLVSFYNNEISEKSEIFDDQFSVERPDGSNFTLKIRSTKLEDSAMYFCASSTGGLYGTEAFFGQGTRLTVV.

This clonotype was detected a few times. This sequence joins TRBV19 and TRBJ1-1; D possibly corresponds to TRBD1 (6 bases). V gave up 2 bases and J gave up 3 bases, with 10 bases separating them. This CDR3 region has 14 residues. The germline gives CDR1 LNHDA, CDR2 SQIVND (reference sequence). As DNA, the CDR3 is TGTGCCAGTAGTATAAAAGGGGGGTACACTGAAGCTTTCTTT. Amino acid sequence: CASSIKGGYTEAFF.

The chain recombines TRBV20-1 with TRBJ1-4, with a possible D match to TRBD1 (5 bases). From germline, CDR1 is DFQATT and CDR2 SNEGSKA (reference sequence). Trimming removed 0 bases from V and 5 bases from J, with 13 bases in between. There are 15 residues in the CDR3. CDR3 in amino acids: CSARDAGGGNEKLFF. As DNA, the CDR3 is TGCAGTGCTAGAGATGCGGGGGGGGGAAATGAAAAACTGTTTTTT.

This clonotype showed up just a few times. The chain has TRBV6-2 or TRBV6-3 and TRBJ1-2; D call uncertain. In germline, CDR1 is MNHEY, CDR2 SVGEGT. V lost 11 bases and J 6 bases, leaving 19 bases between the germline ends. The length of the CDR3 is 13 residues. As DNA, the CDR3 is TGTGCCGGCAATAAGGGCCCTCCGGATGGCTACACCTTC. It translates to CAGNKGPPDGYTF.

V is TRBV11-1 and J is TRBJ2-7, with D tentatively TRBD1 (6 bases). In germline, CDR1 is SGHAT, CDR2 FQDESV (reference sequence). CDR3 size: 16 residues. V dropped 5 bases and J dropped 2 bases, with 19 bases sitting between them. CDR3 DNA sequence: TGTGCCAGCAGCCGGCGATTTAAGGGGGAGACCTACGAGCAGTACTTC. Its protein is CASSRRFKGETYEQYF.

The sample holds many counts of this clonotype. V gene TRBV15 combines with J gene TRBJ2-7, with 8 bases lining up with TRBD1. The CDR3 has 15 residues. Germline CDR1 is LNHNV and CDR2 is YYDKDF (reference sequence). V lost 6 bases to trimming and J lost 3 bases; unmatched junction nucleotides: 10. The CDR3 DNA sequence: TGTGCCACCAGTCCCGCGGACAGGGTGTACTACGAGCAGTACTTC. This encodes CATSPADRVYYEQYF. Based on the CDR3 plus reference TRBV15 and TRBJ2-7, the full variable domain is DAMVIQNPRYQVTQFGKPVTLSCSQTLNHNVMYWYQQKSSQAPKLLFHYYDKDFNNEADTPDNFQSRRPNTSFCFLDIRSPGLGDTAMYLCATSPADRVYYEQYFGPGTRLTVT.

J is TRBJ2-5 and V is TRBV9; 9 nucleotides agree with TRBD1. V dropped 4 bases and J dropped 0; count of bases not matched to a gene: 7. Per the germline V gene, CDR1 is SGDLS and CDR2 is YYNGEE. CDR3 length: 16 residues. The CDR3 DNA sequence: TGTGCCAGCAGCAAAAGGGACAGGGAGTACCAAGAGACCCAGTACTTC. This encodes CASSKRDREYQETQYF.